These 13 T cell receptor beta chains originate from one sample sequenced in a study of shared clonotypes between healthy human individuals. TCRdb's table, derived via immunoSEQ multiplex PCR, lists solely in-frame clones and lacks some. The sample records 600,000 to 800,000 clones, 72% being singletons. Sequencing used memory CD4+ T cells sorted from blood. Subset: CD45RA-negative fraction. Receptors were obtained from a woman younger than 45 in good health.

The chain uses TRBV18 and TRBJ1-1, with TRBD1 matching 7 bases. Germline V gene sequence: CDR1 KGHSH, CDR2 LQKENI. The junction had 5 bases not matched to a gene; V was cut back by 3 bases and J by 1 base. CDR3 size: 15 residues. In nucleotides, the CDR3 is TGTGCCAGCTCACCGACAGGGATTGGGAACACTGAAGCTTTCTTT. Its protein product is CASSPTGIGNTEAFF.

This clone was counted once. The V and J genes are TRBV6-1 and TRBJ2-7, with TRBD2 identical over 9 bases. The CDR3 is 14 residues long. Germline loops: CDR1 MNHNS, CDR2 SASEGT. With 8 bases clipped from V and 2 bases from J, the junction kept 7 bases outside the gene matches. The CDR3 spells CASVPAGGTYEQYF. CDR3 bases: TGTGCCAGCGTGCCAGCGGGAGGCACCTACGAGCAGTACTTC.

This clone appeared once. The rearrangement joins TRBV19 to TRBJ2-3; no firm D call. Trimming removed 3 bases from V and 6 bases from J, with 13 bases in between. The CDR3 runs 14 residues. CDR1 LNHDA and CDR2 SQIVND come from the germline V gene (reference sequence). The DNA of the CDR3 is TGTGCCAGTAGTATGGAAAAGCGTCCGGATACGCAGTATTTT. Its protein product is CASSMEKRPDTQYF.

This CDR3 is CASSFQRGTYEQYF. The CDR3 nucleotides are TGCGCCAGCAGCTTCCAGCGGGGGACCTACGAGCAGTACTTC. V is TRBV5-1 and J is TRBJ2-7; TRBD2 agrees at 8 bases. V shed 2 bases and J 2 bases; nucleotides not matched to a gene: 3. The CDR3 runs 14 residues. Germline CDR1 SGHRS, CDR2 YFSETQ.

The chain joins TRBV5-1 to TRBJ2-1; a weak D match, TRBD1 (5 bases). Trimming removed 3 bases from V and 0 bases from J, with 10 bases in between. Germline-derived CDR1 and CDR2 are SGHRS and YFSETQ. The length of the CDR3 is 15 residues. Written as DNA, the CDR3 is TGCGCCAGCAGCTACGACAGCTTCTCCTACAATGAGCAGTTCTTC. Amino acids: CASSYDSFSYNEQFF.

This clone has just a few counts. It may be a read error: a sequence one base away is much more abundant. In the same sample, other DNA sequences code for this CDR3. The chain links TRBV5-1 to TRBJ2-2; the match to TRBD1 covers 7 bases. The junction had 2 bases not matched to a gene; V was cut back by 0 bases and J by 3 bases. The V gene's germline CDR1 is SGHRS and CDR2 YFSETQ. CDR3 length equals 15 residues. The CDR3 sequence: CASSLGDRDTGELFF. CDR3 bases: TGCGCCAGCAGCTTGGGCGACAGGGACACCGGGGAGCTGTTTTTT.

The rearrangement links TRBV6-1 to TRBJ1-1, with D possibly being TRBD1 (5 bases). The CDR3 contains 14 residues. The germline V gene has CDR1 MNHNS and CDR2 SASEGT. V was shortened by 2 bases and J by 4 bases, with 11 bases between the two germline ends. CDR3 in amino acids: CASSEQGGITEAFF. In nucleotides, the CDR3 is TGTGCCAGCAGTGAACAGGGAGGGATCACTGAAGCTTTCTTT.

V is TRBV11-1 and J is TRBJ1-3, with D maybe TRBD1 (6 bases). Per germline, CDR1 SGHAT and CDR2 FQDESV (reference sequence). The CDR3 is 15 amino acids. Trimming stripped 5 bases from V and 3 bases from J, with 14 bases between. This CDR3 is CASSPDWDNGNTIYF. For the CDR3, the DNA is TGTGCCAGCAGCCCGGATTGGGACAATGGAAACACCATATATTTT.

This clone was seen at least ten times. The V and J genes are TRBV10-3 and TRBJ1-1, with D possibly being TRBD1 (5 bases). V lost 6 bases and J 7 bases, leaving 24 bases between the germline ends. The germline V gene encodes CDR1 ENHRY and CDR2 SYGVKD. This CDR3 has 16 amino acids. The CDR3 sequence is CAIRNGQQSRIGEAFF. The CDR3 DNA follows: TGTGCCATCAGAAACGGACAACAGTCCCGCATAGGTGAAGCTTTCTTT.

This clone has just a few counts. The chain has TRBV5-1 and TRBJ2-7; TRBD1 is a possible D gene (6 bases). Germline V gene data show CDR1 as SGHRS and CDR2 as YFSETQ. The ends were cut back, 4 bases at V and 1 base at J, with 15 bases in the middle. The CDR3 has 15 residues. CDR3 protein: CASSLQGQQSYEQYF. As DNA, the CDR3 is TGCGCCAGCAGCCTACAAGGACAGCAATCCTACGAGCAGTACTTC. The complete variable domain, with remaining parts taken from reference TRBV5-1 and TRBJ2-7, reads KAGVTQTPRYLIKTRGQQVTLSCSPISGHRSVSWYQQTPGQGLQFLFEYFSETQRNKGNFPGRFSGRQFSNSRSEMNVSTLELGDSALYLCASSLQGQQSYEQYFGPGTRLTVT.

As for this clone: Different DNA sequences within this sample yield the same CDR3. The chain has TRBV5-1 and TRBJ2-7, with D possibly being TRBD1 (5 bases). The CDR3 runs 14 residues. Trimming shortened V by 5 bases and J by 0 bases, and 12 bases separated the two germline ends. Germline V gene sequence: CDR1 SGHRS, CDR2 YFSETQ. The CDR3 is CASSLQASSYEQYF. The CDR3, as DNA: TGCGCCAGCAGTTTACAGGCTAGCTCCTACGAGCAGTACTTC.

The rearrangement joins TRBV5-1 to TRBJ1-5; TRBD1 is a possible D gene (5 bases). V was pared by 0 bases and J by 5 bases, with 9 bases between. The CDR3 is made up of 14 amino acids. Germline values: CDR1 SGHRS, CDR2 YFSETQ. The CDR3 DNA reads TGCGCCAGCAGCTTGGATGGGGGTTATCAGCCCCAGCATTTT. Its translation: CASSLDGGYQPQHF. Full variable domain (missing parts from reference TRBV5-1 and TRBJ1-5): KAGVTQTPRYLIKTRGQQVTLSCSPISGHRSVSWYQQTPGQGLQFLFEYFSETQRNKGNFPGRFSGRQFSNSRSEMNVSTLELGDSALYLCASSLDGGYQPQHFGDGTRLSIL.

This clone has more than one count but fewer than ten. This chain's CDR3 is CASSLGGVSQGQPQHF. DNA of the CDR3: TGTGCCAGCAGTTTAGGGGGGGTTTCGCAAGGTCAGCCCCAGCATTTT. This chain connects TRBV28 to TRBJ1-5; D possibly corresponds to TRBD1 (5 bases). V gave up 2 bases and J gave up 6 bases, with 17 bases separating them. The CDR3 consists of 16 residues. Germline CDR1 MDHEN, CDR2 SYDVKM.